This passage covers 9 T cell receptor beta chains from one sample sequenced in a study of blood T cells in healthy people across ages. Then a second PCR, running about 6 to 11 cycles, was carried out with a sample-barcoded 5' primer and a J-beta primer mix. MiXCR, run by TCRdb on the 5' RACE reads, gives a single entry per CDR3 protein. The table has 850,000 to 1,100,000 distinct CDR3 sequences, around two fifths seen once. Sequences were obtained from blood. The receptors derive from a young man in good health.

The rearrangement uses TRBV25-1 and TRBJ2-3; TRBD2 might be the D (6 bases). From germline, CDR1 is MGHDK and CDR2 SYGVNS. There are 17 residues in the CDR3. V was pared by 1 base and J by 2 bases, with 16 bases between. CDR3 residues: CASSEWGDSTSTDTQYF. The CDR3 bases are TGTGCCAGCAGTGAATGGGGGGACTCTACCTCCACAGATACGCAGTATTTT.

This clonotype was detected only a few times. The CDR3 nucleotides are TGTGCCAGCAGCCGCGGGCAGCGGAACACTGAAGCTTTCTTT. Amino acids: CASSRGQRNTEAFF. The chain is built from TRBV9 and TRBJ1-1; D not certain. Germline-derived CDR1 and CDR2 are SGDLS and YYNGEE. V lost 4 bases and J 1 base, leaving 11 bases between the germline ends. The CDR3 length is 14 residues.

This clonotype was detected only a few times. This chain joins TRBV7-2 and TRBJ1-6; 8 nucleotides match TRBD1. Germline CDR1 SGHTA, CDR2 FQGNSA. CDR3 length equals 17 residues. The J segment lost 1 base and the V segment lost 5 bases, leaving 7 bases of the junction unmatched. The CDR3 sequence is CASSLLGQGSYNSPLHF. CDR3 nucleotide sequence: TGTGCCAGCAGCCTACTTGGACAGGGATCCTATAATTCACCCCTCCACTTT.

In DNA, the CDR3 is TGTGCCAGCAGCCAAGTCCCTGCCTACGAGCAGTACTTC. This encodes CASSQVPAYEQYF. V gene TRBV3-1 combines with J gene TRBJ2-7, with D unresolved. V gave up 1 base and J gave up 2 bases, with 6 bases separating them. The CDR3 consists of 13 residues. The germline V gene has CDR1 LGHDT and CDR2 YNNKEL (reference sequence).

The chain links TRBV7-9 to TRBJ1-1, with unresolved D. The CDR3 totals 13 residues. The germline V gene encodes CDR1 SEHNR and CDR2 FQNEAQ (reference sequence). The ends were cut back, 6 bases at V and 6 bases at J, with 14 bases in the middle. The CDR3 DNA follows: TGTGCCAGCAGTAGGGTAATTGACGCTGAAGCTTTCTTT. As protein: CASSRVIDAEAFF.

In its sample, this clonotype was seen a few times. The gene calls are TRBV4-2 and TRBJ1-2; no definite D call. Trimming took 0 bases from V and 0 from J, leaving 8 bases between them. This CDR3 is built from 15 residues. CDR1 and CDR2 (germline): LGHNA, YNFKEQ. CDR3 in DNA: TGTGCCAGCAGCCAAGAGCACCGGACTAACTATGGCTACACCTTC. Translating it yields CASSQEHRTNYGYTF.

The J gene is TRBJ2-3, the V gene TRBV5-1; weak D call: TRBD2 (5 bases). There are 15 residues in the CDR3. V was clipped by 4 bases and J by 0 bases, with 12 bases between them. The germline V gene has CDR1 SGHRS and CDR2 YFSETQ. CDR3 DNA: TGCGCCAGCAGCGATCACGGGGTCAGCACAGATACGCAGTATTTT. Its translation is CASSDHGVSTDTQYF.

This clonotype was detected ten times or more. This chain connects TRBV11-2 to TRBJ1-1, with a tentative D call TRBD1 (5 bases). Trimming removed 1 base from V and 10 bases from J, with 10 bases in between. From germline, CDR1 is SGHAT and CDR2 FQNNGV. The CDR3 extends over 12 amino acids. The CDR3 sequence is CASSLGGWGAFF. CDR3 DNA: TGTGCCAGCAGCTTAGGGGGCTGGGGAGCTTTCTTT.

CDR3 nucleotides: TGTGCCAGCAGCTTGTTGGGACAGCAAAATGAAAAACTGTTTTTT. It encodes CASSLLGQQNEKLFF. J is TRBJ1-4 and V is TRBV5-6; 7 nucleotides match TRBD1. Losses at the gene ends were 1 base for V and 5 bases for J; bases not matched to a gene: 5. CDR3 size: 15 residues. Germline values: CDR1 SGHDT, CDR2 YYEEEE.